Presented here are 19 T cell receptor beta chains from one specimen sequenced in a study of shared clonotypes between healthy human individuals. Naive CD8 populations comprised CD45RO-negative cells positively selected for CCR7, excluding terminally differentiated effector memory CD45RA+ cells. TCRdb keeps only in-frame clones here, not all; method: immunoSEQ multiplex PCR. This repertoire shows 1.5 million to 2.5 million clones, roughly 95% found once; its top ten account for 0.95% to 1.5%. The sequenced sample was naive CD8+ T cells sorted from blood. These receptors came from a man aged 18 to 35 in good health.

This clone was seen only once. The CDR3 is CASSPSSGAEQYF. DNA of the CDR3: TGTGCCAGTAGTCCCTCTAGCGGGGCCGAGCAGTACTTC. The V gene is TRBV19, the J gene TRBJ2-7, with 9 bases identical to TRBD2. J gave up 6 bases and V 5 bases, and 5 bases lay outside the gene matches. The CDR3 has 13 residues. CDR1 is LNHDA and CDR2 is SQIVND in the germline V gene (reference sequence).

In this sample, this clone turned up once. The chain carries TRBV10-2 and TRBJ1-1, with TRBD1 matching 7 bases. Losses at the gene ends were 2 bases for V and 1 base for J; bases not matched to a gene: 4. The CDR3 contains 15 residues. Germline values: CDR1 WSHSY, CDR2 SAAADI. CDR3 nucleotides: TGCGCCAGCAGTGAGCCGCGGACAGGGAACACTGAAGCTTTCTTT. The encoded protein is CASSEPRTGNTEAFF.

V is TRBV6-7 and J is TRBJ1-5; perhaps TRBD1 as D (5 bases). TRBV6-7 is an ORF, with its function uncertain. This CDR3 has 17 residues. The V end was cut by 5 bases, the J end by 5 bases, with 22 bases between. The CDR3 sequence is CASSNRGFWGGDQPQHF. Written as DNA, the CDR3 is TGTGCCAGCAGTAACCGCGGGTTTTGGGGGGGGGATCAGCCCCAGCATTTT.

Worth noting for this clone: The same CDR3 arises from other DNA sequences in this sample as well. This sequence joins TRBV5-6 and TRBJ2-7; possibly TRBD1 or TRBD2 for D (5 bases each). The V end lost 0 bases, the J end lost 6 bases, and 7 bases lay between the germline ends. Germline CDR1 and CDR2: SGHDT and YYEEEE. The CDR3 extends over 12 amino acids. This CDR3 is CASSLGGVEQYF. CDR3 nucleotide sequence: TGTGCCAGCAGCTTGGGAGGGGTCGAGCAGTACTTC.

This rearrangement joins TRBV27 to TRBJ2-7; D is perhaps TRBD1 (6 bases). The V and J ends lost 3 bases and 6 bases respectively, with 12 bases between them. The germline V gene has CDR1 MNHEY and CDR2 SMNVEV (reference sequence). The CDR3 contains 13 residues. In nucleotides, the CDR3 is TGTGCCAGCAGTTTGGGGGCTCCGGGCGAGCAGTACTTC. Protein sequence: CASSLGAPGEQYF.

This rearrangement joins TRBV30 to TRBJ1-3, with D unclear. Trimming took off 2 bases at V and 0 bases at J, with 8 bases between the two ends. CDR3 length: 14 residues. Germline V gives CDR1 GTSNPN, CDR2 SVGIG (reference sequence). In DNA, the CDR3 is TGTGCCTGGAGTACCTCGGCCTCTGGAAACACCATATATTTT. Its protein product is CAWSTSASGNTIYF.

The rearrangement uses TRBV5-1 and TRBJ1-1, with 7 bases lining up with TRBD1. CDR3 length equals 14 residues. V lost 4 bases, J lost 3 bases, and 6 bases stayed unmatched. Germline V lookup: CDR1 SGHRS, CDR2 YFSETQ. DNA for the CDR3: TGCGCCAGCAGCGACTTTGACAGGGACACTGAAGCTTTCTTT. Translated: CASSDFDRDTEAFF. The full variable domain, its missing parts supplied by reference TRBV5-1 and TRBJ1-1, is KAGVTQTPRYLIKTRGQQVTLSCSPISGHRSVSWYQQTPGQGLQFLFEYFSETQRNKGNFPGRFSGRQFSNSRSEMNVSTLELGDSALYLCASSDFDRDTEAFFGQGTRLTVV.

This clone was counted only a few times. The V and J genes are TRBV30 and TRBJ2-7; 8 bases map to TRBD1. Per the germline V gene, CDR1 is GTSNPN and CDR2 is SVGIG (reference sequence). The CDR3 runs to 11 residues. With 4 bases clipped from V and 5 bases from J, the junction kept 1 base outside the gene matches. The CDR3 region is CAWTGGNEQYF. DNA for the CDR3: TGTGCCTGGACAGGGGGCAACGAGCAGTACTTC.

J is TRBJ2-5 and V is TRBV4-1; 9 nucleotides agree with TRBD1. V lost 4 bases, J lost 4 bases, and 4 bases stayed unmatched. This CDR3 comprises 14 residues. Per germline, CDR1 MGHRA and CDR2 YSYEKL. CDR3 sequence reads: CASSRTGDLETQYF. For the CDR3, the DNA is TGCGCCAGCAGCCGGACAGGGGATTTAGAGACCCAGTACTTC.

The chain recombines TRBV4-1 with TRBJ2-5; D is ambiguous. Germline values: CDR1 MGHRA, CDR2 YSYEKL. CDR3 length: 16 residues. V shed 0 bases and J shed 5 bases, with 16 bases lying between them. CDR3 sequence reads: CASSQDPPSASETQYF. The DNA of the CDR3 is TGCGCCAGCAGCCAAGACCCGCCATCGGCTTCGGAGACCCAGTACTTC.

J is TRBJ1-4 and V is TRBV5-6; D is unclear. Trimming pared 0 bases from V and 8 bases from J, leaving 8 bases between. CDR3 length equals 13 residues. Germline CDR1 is SGHDT and CDR2 is YYEEEE. This chain's CDR3 is CASSLGNEEKLFF. The CDR3 nucleotides read TGTGCCAGCAGCTTGGGCAACGAAGAAAAACTGTTTTTT.

Turning to this clone: The sample holds other DNA sequences that translate to the same CDR3. This rearrangement joins TRBV27 to TRBJ2-1; D remains unclear. This CDR3 comprises 14 residues. The germline CDR1 and CDR2 sequences are MNHEY and SMNVEV (reference sequence). Trimming took off 2 bases at V and 3 bases at J, with 8 bases between the two ends. CDR3 protein: CASSLRSSYNEQFF. The CDR3 region has the DNA TGTGCCAGCAGTTTAAGGTCAAGCTACAATGAGCAGTTCTTC.

This clone was observed once. The chain is built from TRBV7-8 and TRBJ2-7; tentative D call: TRBD1 (5 bases). Germline lookup yields CDR1 SGHVS and CDR2 FQNEAQ. The CDR3 runs 14 residues. V shed 2 bases and J shed 3 bases, with 11 bases lying between them. The CDR3 sequence is CASSLRPGYYEQYF. The CDR3 region has the DNA TGTGCCAGCAGCTTAAGGCCAGGGTACTACGAGCAGTACTTC.

As for this clone: This sample includes further DNA sequences coding for the same CDR3. This sequence joins TRBV13 and TRBJ2-7, with D maybe TRBD2 (6 bases). This CDR3 region has 13 residues. With 5 bases removed from V and 0 bases from J, the gap between germline ends came to 8 bases. Germline V lookup: CDR1 PRHDT, CDR2 FYEKMQ (reference sequence). The CDR3 region is CASSPGGSYEQYF. CDR3 bases: TGTGCCAGCAGCCCCGGGGGCTCCTACGAGCAGTACTTC.

The chain's CDR3 is CASSSGTRNFYNEQFF. The CDR3 nucleotides read TGTGCCAGCAGTTCCGGGACTAGGAATTTCTACAATGAGCAGTTCTTC. The rearrangement links TRBV27 to TRBJ2-1; TRBD2 matches 8 bases. The CDR3 runs 16 residues. V trimming: 4 bases; J trimming: 3 bases; junction bases outside the gene matches: 8. CDR1 MNHEY and CDR2 SMNVEV come from the germline V gene (reference sequence).

The CDR3 region has the DNA TGTGCCAGCAGATCGGGACAGCAAGAGACCCAGTACTTC. It is translated as CASRSGQQETQYF. The gene calls are TRBV7-9 and TRBJ2-5; 7 nucleotides agree with TRBD1. The germline V gene has CDR1 SEHNR and CDR2 FQNEAQ (reference sequence). This CDR3 is built from 13 residues. The J segment lost 2 bases and the V segment lost 6 bases, leaving 3 bases of the junction unmatched. Full variable domain (outside the CDR3, taken from reference TRBV7-9 and TRBJ2-5): DTGVSQNPRHKITKRGQNVTFRCDPISEHNRLYWYRQTLGQGPEFLTYFQNEAQLEKSRLLSDRFSAERPKGSFSTLEIQRTEQGDSAMYLCASRSGQQETQYFGPGTRLLVL.

The chain is built from TRBV6-1 and TRBJ1-6; 7 bases fit TRBD1. There are 19 residues in the CDR3. The V gene's germline CDR1 is MNHNS and CDR2 SASEGT. V lost 3 bases and J lost 1; bases outside the gene matches: 12. CDR3 coding DNA: TGTGCCAGCAGTGACCTCGTATGGGACAGTAGATCCTATAATTCACCCCTCCACTTT. Protein product: CASSDLVWDSRSYNSPLHF.

The rearrangement uses TRBV28 and TRBJ1-2; TRBD1 agrees at 8 bases. This CDR3 region has 13 residues. The V gene's germline CDR1 is MDHEN and CDR2 SYDVKM. V lost 3 bases to trimming and J lost 7 bases; unmatched junction nucleotides: 4. CDR3 loop: CASSLTGVGGYTF. Here the CDR3 DNA reads TGTGCCAGCAGTTTGACAGGGGTCGGTGGCTACACCTTC.

Points on this clone: In the same sample, other DNA sequences code for this CDR3. The chain combines TRBV2 with TRBJ2-7; 7 nucleotides align to TRBD1. The CDR3 extends over 13 amino acids. Germline V gene lookup returns CDR1 SNHLY and CDR2 FYNNEI. Trimming removed 8 bases from V and 0 bases from J; junction bases left unmatched: 4. Here the CDR3 DNA reads TGTGCCAGCCGACAGGGAAGCTCCTACGAGCAGTACTTC. As protein: CASRQGSSYEQYF.